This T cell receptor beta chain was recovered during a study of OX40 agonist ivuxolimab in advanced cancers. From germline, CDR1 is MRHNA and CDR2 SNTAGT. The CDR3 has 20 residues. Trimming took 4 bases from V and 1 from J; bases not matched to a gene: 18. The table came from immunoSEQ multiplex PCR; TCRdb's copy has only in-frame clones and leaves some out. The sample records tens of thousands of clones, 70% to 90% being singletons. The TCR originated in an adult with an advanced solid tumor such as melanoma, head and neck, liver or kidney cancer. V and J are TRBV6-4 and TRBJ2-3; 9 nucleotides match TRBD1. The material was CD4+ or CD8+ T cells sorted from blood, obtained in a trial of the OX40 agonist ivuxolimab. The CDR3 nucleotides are TGTGCCAGCAGTGCTCATGGACAGGGGACTGCCGGGACTGGCACAGATACGCAGTATTTT. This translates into CASSAHGQGTAGTGTDTQYF.